This T cell receptor (beta chain) appears in the sequencing data of a study of shared clonotypes between healthy human individuals. Naive CD8 cells lacked CD45RO and underwent positive selection for CCR7, leaving out terminally differentiated effector memory CD45RA+ cells. Germline V gives CDR1 SGHVS, CDR2 FQNEAQ. The CDR3 contains 15 residues. V shed 1 base and J 1 base; nucleotides not matched to a gene: 3. Per the study methods: Junction-only sequences without quality scores came from ImmunoSEQ, so filtering differed. Data came from immunoSEQ multiplex PCR; TCRdb stores just in-frame clones and leaves some out. The V and J calls and clone size come from that table; D and trimming were worked out from the DNA. The sample consists of roughly 2 million clones, about 95% of them appearing once.

Sequencing input: naive CD8+ T cells sorted from blood. The chain has TRBV7-8 and TRBJ2-7, with 8 bases identical to TRBD1. The receptor was derived from a man in his late teens or twenties in good health. The CDR3: CASSLDRGFSYEQYF. The DNA for the CDR3 is TGTGCCAGCAGCTTAGACAGGGGGTTTTCCTACGAGCAGTACTTC.